Listed below are T cell receptor beta chains from one sample, sequenced in a study of T cells after yellow fever vaccination. TCRdb reprocessed the 5' RACE reads via MiXCR and lists one record per CDR3 protein. The table has 250,000 to 350,000 distinct CDR3 sequences, 8.5% to 10% seen once; the top ten hold around 3.4%. Sequencing used CD4+ T cells sorted from PBMCs, obtained 5 days after the yellow fever booster vaccination. Source of these receptors: a man aged 18 to 30 who received the YFV17D yellow fever vaccine. The CDR3 runs from the conserved cysteine through the conserved F or W. The D gene is left open where the match is weak. Clone sizes are given selectively: once, few, many, or a class where the clone is expanded.

clone_size: few; v_call: TRBV20-1; d_call: .; j_call: TRBJ1-4; cdr3_nt: TGCAGTGCTGGCACAGGGAGAGAAAAACTGTTTTTT; cdr3_aa: CSAGTGREKLFF
clone_size: few; v_call: TRBV6-1; d_call: .; j_call: TRBJ2-3; cdr3_nt: TGTGCCAGCAGTGACGGGCGGTCTACGCAGTATTTT; cdr3_aa: CASSDGRSTQYF
clone_size: few; v_call: TRBV25-1; d_call: TRBD1; j_call: TRBJ2-1; cdr3_nt: TGTGCCAGCAGTGTAAAAACAGGGGACAATGAGCAGTTCTTC; cdr3_aa: CASSVKTGDNEQFF
clone_size: .; v_call: TRBV5-1; d_call: .; j_call: TRBJ1-3; cdr3_nt: TGCGCCAGCAGCGAGGGTCAAGGAAACACCATATATTTT; cdr3_aa: CASSEGQGNTIYF
clone_size: .; v_call: TRBV9; d_call: TRBD2; j_call: TRBJ2-1; cdr3_nt: TGTGCCAGCAGCGCGACTAGCGGGGGGGCCCCCGCCTATGAGCAGTTCTTC; cdr3_aa: CASSATSGGAPAYEQFF
clone_size: .; v_call: TRBV5-4; d_call: .; j_call: TRBJ1-1; cdr3_nt: TGTGCCAGCAGCCCATCGGAGTTCGGGGACACTGAAGCTTTCTTT; cdr3_aa: CASSPSEFGDTEAFF
clone_size: .; v_call: TRBV5-4; d_call: TRBD2; j_call: TRBJ2-5; cdr3_nt: TGTGCCAGCAGCACACTAGCGGGGGGGCAGGAGACCCAGTACTTC; cdr3_aa: CASSTLAGGQETQYF
clone_size: .; v_call: TRBV5-1; d_call: TRBD1; j_call: TRBJ2-1; cdr3_nt: TGCGCCAGCAGCCAGGGACAGGGAGACAATGAGCAGTTCTTC; cdr3_aa: CASSQGQGDNEQFF
clone_size: many; v_call: TRBV7-8; d_call: .; j_call: TRBJ2-3; cdr3_nt: TGTGCCAGCAGCGGAGGAATGGGTGCCACCACTGTTCGAGCGCAGTATTTT; cdr3_aa: CASSGGMGATTVRAQYF
clone_size: few; v_call: TRBV5-1; d_call: .; j_call: TRBJ2-5; cdr3_nt: TGCGCCAGCAGCTTTGGAGCAGGCCCCGAGACCCAGTACTTC; cdr3_aa: CASSFGAGPETQYF
clone_size: few; v_call: TRBV6-2/TRBV6-3; d_call: .; j_call: TRBJ1-5; cdr3_nt: TGTGCCAGCAGGGCGGACGGAAATCAGCCCCAGCATTTT; cdr3_aa: CASRADGNQPQHF
clone_size: few; v_call: TRBV7-3; d_call: TRBD2; j_call: TRBJ2-3; cdr3_nt: TGTGCCAGCAGCGGGGGGGTCTGGGATACGCAGTATTTT; cdr3_aa: CASSGGVWDTQYF
clone_size: .; v_call: TRBV6-5; d_call: TRBD2; j_call: TRBJ2-5; cdr3_nt: TGTGCCAGCATCAGCGGGGGGGCCGGAGAGACCCAGTACTTC; cdr3_aa: CASISGGAGETQYF
clone_size: .; v_call: TRBV12-3/TRBV12-4; d_call: .; j_call: TRBJ1-4; cdr3_nt: TGTGCCAGCAGGGTGAGGCCTGATAATGAAAAACTGTTTTTT; cdr3_aa: CASRVRPDNEKLFF
clone_size: few; v_call: TRBV6-5; d_call: TRBD2; j_call: TRBJ2-2; cdr3_nt: TGTGCCAGCAGCCTCCGGACTAGCGGGGGCCGGGGCACCGGGGAGCTGTTTTTT; cdr3_aa: CASSLRTSGGRGTGELFF
clone_size: many; v_call: TRBV4-1; d_call: .; j_call: TRBJ2-1; cdr3_nt: TGCGCCAGCAGCCAAGGGCTCCTCGGTACGAATGAGCAGTTCTTC; cdr3_aa: CASSQGLLGTNEQFF
clone_size: .; v_call: TRBV6-1; d_call: .; j_call: TRBJ1-1; cdr3_nt: TGTGCCAGCAGCCGGGACTACTATGTCACTGAAGCTTTCTTT; cdr3_aa: CASSRDYYVTEAFF